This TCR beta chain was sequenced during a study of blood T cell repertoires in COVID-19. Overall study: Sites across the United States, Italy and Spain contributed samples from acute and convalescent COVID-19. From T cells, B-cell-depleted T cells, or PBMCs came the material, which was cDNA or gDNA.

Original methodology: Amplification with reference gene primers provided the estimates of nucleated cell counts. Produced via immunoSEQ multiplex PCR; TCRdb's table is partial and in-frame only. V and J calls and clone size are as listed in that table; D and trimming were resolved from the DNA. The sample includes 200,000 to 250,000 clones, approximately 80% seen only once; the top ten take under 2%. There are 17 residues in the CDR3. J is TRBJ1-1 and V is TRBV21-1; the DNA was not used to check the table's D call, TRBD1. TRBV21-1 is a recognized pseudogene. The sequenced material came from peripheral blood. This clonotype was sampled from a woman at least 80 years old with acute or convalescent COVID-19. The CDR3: CASSSGQGSSVTTEAFF. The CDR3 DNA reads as TGTGCCAGCAGCAGCGGACAGGGGTCATCCGTGACCACTGAAGCTTTCTTT.